The T cell receptor beta chain under discussion was sequenced for a study of T cell clones after liver transplantation. The overall study: HCV positivity affected three of eight recipients; the rest lacked autoimmune or viral indications.

This clone showed up just once. Sequenced by immunoSEQ multiplex PCR; TCRdb stores in-frame clones only, minus some. Of tens of thousands of clones detected, over 80% appear once; the ten largest clones hold 2.8%. The germline V gene has CDR1 SEHNR and CDR2 FQNEAQ (reference sequence). The V gene end was trimmed by 5 bases and the J gene end by 3 bases; junction bases not matched to a gene: 7. This CDR3 has 15 amino acids. The chain is built from TRBV7-9 and TRBJ2-1; 7 bases are a match to TRBD1. The starting material was CD4+ T cells from blood, obtained at the 22-month timepoint. The clonotype was recovered from a human patient who received a liver transplant. Some T cells may be the graft donor's. In nucleotides, the CDR3 is TGTGCCAGCAGCCGCCGACAGGGTAACTACAATGAGCAGTTCTTC. This codes for CASSRRQGNYNEQFF.